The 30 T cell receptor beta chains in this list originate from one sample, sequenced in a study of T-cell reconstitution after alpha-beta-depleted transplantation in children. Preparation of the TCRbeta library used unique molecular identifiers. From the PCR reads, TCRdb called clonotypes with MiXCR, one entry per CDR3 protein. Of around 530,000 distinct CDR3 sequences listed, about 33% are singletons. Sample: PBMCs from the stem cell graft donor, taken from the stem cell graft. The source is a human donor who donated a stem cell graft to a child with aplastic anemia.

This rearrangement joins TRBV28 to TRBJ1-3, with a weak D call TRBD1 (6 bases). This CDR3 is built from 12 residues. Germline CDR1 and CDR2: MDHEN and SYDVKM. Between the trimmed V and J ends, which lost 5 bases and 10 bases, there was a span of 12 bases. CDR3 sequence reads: CASSPGVGTIYF. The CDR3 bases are TGTGCCAGCAGTCCAGGGGTGGGGACCATATATTTT.

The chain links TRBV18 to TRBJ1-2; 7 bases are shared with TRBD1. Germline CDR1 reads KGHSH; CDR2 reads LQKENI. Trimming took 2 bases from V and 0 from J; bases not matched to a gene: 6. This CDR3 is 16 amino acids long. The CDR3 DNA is TGTGCCAGCTCACCAAGACAGGGACAATCTAACTATGGCTACACCTTC. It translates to CASSPRQGQSNYGYTF.

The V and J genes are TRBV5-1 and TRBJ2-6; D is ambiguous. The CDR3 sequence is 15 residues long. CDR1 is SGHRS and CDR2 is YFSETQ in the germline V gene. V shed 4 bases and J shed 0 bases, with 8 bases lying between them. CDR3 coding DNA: TGCGCCAGCAGCGTAACTCTCTCTGGGGCCAACGTCCTGACTTTC. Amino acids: CASSVTLSGANVLTF.

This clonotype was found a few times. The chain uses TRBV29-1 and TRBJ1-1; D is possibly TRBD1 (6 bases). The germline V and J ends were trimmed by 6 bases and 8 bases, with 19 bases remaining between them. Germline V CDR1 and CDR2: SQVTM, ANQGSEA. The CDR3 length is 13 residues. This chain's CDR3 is CSVEYTGYGEAFF. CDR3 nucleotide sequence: TGCAGCGTGGAGTATACAGGGTATGGCGAAGCTTTCTTT.

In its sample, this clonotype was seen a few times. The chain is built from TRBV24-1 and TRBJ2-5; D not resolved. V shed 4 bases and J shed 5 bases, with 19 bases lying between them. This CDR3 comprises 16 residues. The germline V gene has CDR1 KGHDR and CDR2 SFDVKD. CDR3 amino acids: CATSDRRTPDVETQYF. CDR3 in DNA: TGTGCCACCAGTGACCGGCGGACCCCAGATGTGGAGACCCAGTACTTC.

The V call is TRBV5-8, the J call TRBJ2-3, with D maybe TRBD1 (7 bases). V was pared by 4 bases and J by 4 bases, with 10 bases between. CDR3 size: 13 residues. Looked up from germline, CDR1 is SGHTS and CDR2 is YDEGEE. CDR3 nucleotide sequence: TGTGCCAGCAGCGGAGGGGGCTCAGATACGCAGTATTTT. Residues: CASSGGGSDTQYF.

CDR3 protein: CASTSAETQYF. The CDR3 nucleotides read TGCGCCAGCACTAGCGCGGAGACCCAGTACTTC. The chain carries TRBV10-2 and TRBJ2-5, with a weak D call TRBD2 (6 bases). Trimming took 7 bases from V and 5 from J, leaving 8 bases between them. The CDR3 covers 11 residues. Germline CDR1 reads WSHSY; CDR2 reads SAAADI.

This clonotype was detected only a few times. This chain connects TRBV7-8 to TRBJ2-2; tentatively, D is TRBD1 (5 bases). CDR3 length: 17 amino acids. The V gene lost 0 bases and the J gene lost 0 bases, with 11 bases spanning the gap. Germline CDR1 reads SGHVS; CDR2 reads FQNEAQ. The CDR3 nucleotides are TGTGCCAGCAGCTTAGCTCTCGACAGTACGAACACCGGGGAGCTGTTTTTT. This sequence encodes CASSLALDSTNTGELFF.

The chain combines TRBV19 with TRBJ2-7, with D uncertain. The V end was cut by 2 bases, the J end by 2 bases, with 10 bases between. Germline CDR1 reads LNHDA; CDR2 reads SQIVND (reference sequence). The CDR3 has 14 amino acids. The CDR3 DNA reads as TGTGCCAGTAGTATATCACGGAGCACCTACGAGCAGTACTTC. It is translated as CASSISRSTYEQYF.

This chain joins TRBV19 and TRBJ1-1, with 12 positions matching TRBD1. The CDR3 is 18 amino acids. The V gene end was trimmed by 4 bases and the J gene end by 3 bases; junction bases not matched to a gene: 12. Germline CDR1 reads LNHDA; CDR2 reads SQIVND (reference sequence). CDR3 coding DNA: TGTGCCAGTAGTACCGGCTGGGGACAGGGGGCTGGGGACACTGAAGCTTTCTTT. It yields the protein CASSTGWGQGAGDTEAFF.

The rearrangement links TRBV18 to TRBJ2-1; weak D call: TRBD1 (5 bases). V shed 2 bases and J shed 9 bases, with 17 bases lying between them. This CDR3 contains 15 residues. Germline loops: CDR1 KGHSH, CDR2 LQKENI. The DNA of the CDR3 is TGTGCCAGCTCACCAAAGGCTCAGGGCGGCGGTGAGCAGTTCTTC. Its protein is CASSPKAQGGGEQFF.

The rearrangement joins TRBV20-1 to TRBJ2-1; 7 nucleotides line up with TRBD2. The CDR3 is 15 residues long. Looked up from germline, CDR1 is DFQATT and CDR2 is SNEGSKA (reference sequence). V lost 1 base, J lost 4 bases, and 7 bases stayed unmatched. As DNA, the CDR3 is TGCAGTGCTAGAGCGAGCGGGGTTAATTACAATGAGCAGTTCTTC. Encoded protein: CSARASGVNYNEQFF.

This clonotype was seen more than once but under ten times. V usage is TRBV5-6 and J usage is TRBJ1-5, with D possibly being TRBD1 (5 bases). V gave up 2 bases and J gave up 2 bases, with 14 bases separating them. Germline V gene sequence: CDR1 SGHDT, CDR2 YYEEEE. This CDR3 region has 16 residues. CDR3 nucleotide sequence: TGTGCCAGCAGCTTTAATGGGCAGGGTGGCAATCAGCCCCAGCATTTT. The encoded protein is CASSFNGQGGNQPQHF.

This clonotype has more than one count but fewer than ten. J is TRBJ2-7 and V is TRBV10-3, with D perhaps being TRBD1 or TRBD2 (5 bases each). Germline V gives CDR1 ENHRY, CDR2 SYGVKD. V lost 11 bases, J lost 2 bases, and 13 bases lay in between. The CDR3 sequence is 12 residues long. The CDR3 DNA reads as TGTGCCTCTCGGGACGGCGCCTACGAGCAGTACTTC. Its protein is CASRDGAYEQYF.

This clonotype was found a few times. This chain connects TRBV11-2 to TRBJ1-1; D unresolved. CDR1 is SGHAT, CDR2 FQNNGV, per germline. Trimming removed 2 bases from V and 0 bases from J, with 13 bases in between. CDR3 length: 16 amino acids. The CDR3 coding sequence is TGTGCCAGCAGCTTAAGCAGGCCTCACATGAACACTGAAGCTTTCTTT. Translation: CASSLSRPHMNTEAFF.

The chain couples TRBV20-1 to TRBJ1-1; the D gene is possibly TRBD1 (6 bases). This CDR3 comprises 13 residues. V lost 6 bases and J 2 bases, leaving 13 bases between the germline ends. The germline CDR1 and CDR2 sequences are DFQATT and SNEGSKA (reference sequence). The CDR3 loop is CSAQGRGNTEAFF. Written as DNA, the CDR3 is TGCAGTGCACAGGGAAGAGGCAACACTGAAGCTTTCTTT.

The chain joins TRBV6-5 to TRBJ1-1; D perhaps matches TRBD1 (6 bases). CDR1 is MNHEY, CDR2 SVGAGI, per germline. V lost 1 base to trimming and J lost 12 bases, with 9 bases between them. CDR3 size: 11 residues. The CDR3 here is CASSYLGHTFF. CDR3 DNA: TGTGCCAGCAGTTACTTGGGACACACTTTCTTT.

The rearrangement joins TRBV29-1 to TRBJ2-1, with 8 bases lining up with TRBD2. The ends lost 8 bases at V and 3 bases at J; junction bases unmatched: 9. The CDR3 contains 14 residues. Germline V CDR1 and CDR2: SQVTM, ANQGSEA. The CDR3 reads CSYIGSGSYNEQFF. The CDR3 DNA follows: TGCAGCTACATAGGGAGCGGGAGCTACAATGAGCAGTTCTTC.

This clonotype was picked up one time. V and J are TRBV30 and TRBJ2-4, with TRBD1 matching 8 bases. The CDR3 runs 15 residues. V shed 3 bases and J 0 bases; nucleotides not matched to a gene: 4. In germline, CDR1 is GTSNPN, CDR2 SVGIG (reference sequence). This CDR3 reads CAWSPDRVAKNIQYF. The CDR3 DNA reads TGTGCCTGGAGCCCGGACAGGGTAGCCAAAAACATTCAGTACTTC.

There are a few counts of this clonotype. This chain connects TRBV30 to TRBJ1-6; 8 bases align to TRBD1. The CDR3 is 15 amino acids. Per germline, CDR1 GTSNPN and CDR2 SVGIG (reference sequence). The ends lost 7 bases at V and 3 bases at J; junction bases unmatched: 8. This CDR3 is CASNQGAYYNSPLHF. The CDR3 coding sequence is TGTGCCTCGAACCAGGGGGCTTACTATAATTCACCCCTCCACTTT.

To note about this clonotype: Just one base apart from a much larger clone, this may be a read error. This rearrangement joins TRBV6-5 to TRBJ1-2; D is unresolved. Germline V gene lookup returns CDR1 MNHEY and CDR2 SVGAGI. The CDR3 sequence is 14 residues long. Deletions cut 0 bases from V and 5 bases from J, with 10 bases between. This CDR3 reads CASSYSGRAYGYTF. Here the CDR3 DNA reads TGTGCCAGCAGTTACTCGGGGAGGGCGTATGGCTACACCTTC.

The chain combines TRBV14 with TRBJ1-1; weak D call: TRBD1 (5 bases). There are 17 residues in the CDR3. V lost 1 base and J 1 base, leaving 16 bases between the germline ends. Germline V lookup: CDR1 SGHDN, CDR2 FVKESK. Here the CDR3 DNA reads TGTGCCAGCAGCCAAGTGGGCAGGGTTCGGGGGAACACTGAAGCTTTCTTT. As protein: CASSQVGRVRGNTEAFF.

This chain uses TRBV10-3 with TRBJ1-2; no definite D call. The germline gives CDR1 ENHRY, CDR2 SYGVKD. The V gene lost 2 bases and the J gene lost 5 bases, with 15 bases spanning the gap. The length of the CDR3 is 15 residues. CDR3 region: CAISEKDSAAYGYTF. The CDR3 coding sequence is TGTGCCATCAGTGAGAAGGACTCGGCTGCTTATGGCTACACCTTC.

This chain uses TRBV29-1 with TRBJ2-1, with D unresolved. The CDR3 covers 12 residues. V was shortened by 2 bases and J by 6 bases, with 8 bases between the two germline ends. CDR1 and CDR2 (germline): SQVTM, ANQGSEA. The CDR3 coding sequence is TGCAGCGTTGAATTTAGGCGCAATGAGCAGTTCTTC. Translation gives CSVEFRRNEQFF.

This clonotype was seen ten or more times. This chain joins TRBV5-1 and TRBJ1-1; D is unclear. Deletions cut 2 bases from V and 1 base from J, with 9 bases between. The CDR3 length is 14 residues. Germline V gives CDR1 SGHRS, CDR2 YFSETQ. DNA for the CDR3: TGCGCCAGCAGCTTCGGGCCGACGAACACTGAAGCTTTCTTT. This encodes CASSFGPTNTEAFF.

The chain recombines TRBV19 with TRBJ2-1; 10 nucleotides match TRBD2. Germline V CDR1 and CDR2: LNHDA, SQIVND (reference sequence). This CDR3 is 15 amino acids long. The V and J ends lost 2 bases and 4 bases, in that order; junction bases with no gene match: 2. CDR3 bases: TGTGCCAGTAGTATAACTAGCGGGGCGTACAATGAGCAGTTCTTC. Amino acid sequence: CASSITSGAYNEQFF.

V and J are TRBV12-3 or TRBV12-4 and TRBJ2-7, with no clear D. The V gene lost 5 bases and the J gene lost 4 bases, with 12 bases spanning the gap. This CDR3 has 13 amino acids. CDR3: CASSSRAQYEQYF. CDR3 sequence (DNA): TGTGCCAGCAGTAGCCGGGCCCAATACGAGCAGTACTTC.

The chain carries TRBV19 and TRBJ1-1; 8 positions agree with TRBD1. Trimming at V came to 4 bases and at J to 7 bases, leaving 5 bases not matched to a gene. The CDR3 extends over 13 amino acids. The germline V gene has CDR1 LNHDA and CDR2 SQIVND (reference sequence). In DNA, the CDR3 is TGTGCCAGTAGTACCCGACAGGGGAATGAAGCTTTCTTT. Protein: CASSTRQGNEAFF. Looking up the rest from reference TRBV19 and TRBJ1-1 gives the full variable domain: DGGITQSPKYLFRKEGQNVTLSCEQNLNHDAMYWYRQDPGQGLRLIYYSQIVNDFQKGDIAEGYSVSREKKESFPLTVTSAQKNPTAFYLCASSTRQGNEAFFGQGTRLTVV.

The CDR3 protein is CASSYSEGVQETQYF. The CDR3 region has the DNA TGTGCCAGCAGTTACTCGGAAGGGGTCCAAGAGACCCAGTACTTC. The chain uses TRBV6-5 and TRBJ2-5; possibly TRBD1 for D (5 bases). V lost 0 bases to trimming and J lost 1 base, with 9 bases between them. CDR1 is MNHEY and CDR2 is SVGAGI in the germline V gene. The CDR3 totals 15 residues.

The chain's CDR3 is CSVEQGGYGYTF. CDR3 DNA: TGCAGCGTTGAGCAGGGCGGATATGGCTACACCTTC. J is TRBJ1-2 and V is TRBV29-1; maybe TRBD1 (5 bases). The CDR3 covers 12 residues. Trimming pared 3 bases from V and 5 bases from J, leaving 10 bases between. Germline values: CDR1 SQVTM, CDR2 ANQGSEA.